These T cell receptor beta chains were read from a single sample in a study of control samples from healthy donors and cancer patients. Profiling relied on immunoSEQ multiplex PCR, and the TCRdb table lists in-frame clones only, not all of them. The sample yields approximately 100,000 clones, more than 75% seen once. What was sequenced was blood. These receptors originate from a man in his fifties or sixties in good health. Both conserved end residues are trimmed from each CDR3. Fields, in order: J gene, V gene, clone size, CDR3 protein. The size entry is marked missing in some rows and otherwise reads once, few, many or a size class.

TRBJ2-2,TRBV5-4,.,ASSLGGQGYTGELF
TRBJ2-1,TRBV5-1,.,ASSLVAGGPNNEQF
TRBJ2-5,TRBV11-3,.,ASSLRIQETQY
TRBJ1-2,TRBV28,.,ASSLPGVGDT
TRBJ1-2,TRBV5-1,.,ASSLSTGIPSGGYT
TRBJ1-5,TRBV27,.,ASSRYRVDQPQH
TRBJ1-1,TRBV4-1,.,ASSRSGHMNTEAF
TRBJ1-2,TRBV29-1,.,SVQITVRDGYT
TRBJ2-7,TRBV6-2/TRBV6-3,medium-sized,ASSYEASGSYEQY
TRBJ1-4,TRBV30,.,ACRQGNRKEKLF
TRBJ2-3,TRBV27,.,ASSDRGTDTQY
TRBJ2-1,TRBV3-1/TRBV3-2,.,ASSQNRGTYNEQF
TRBJ1-6,TRBV5-1,.,ASSSAGRGNSPLH
TRBJ2-2,TRBV12-3/TRBV12-4,.,ASSFPGELF
TRBJ2-4,TRBV19,.,ASWDRGTGKNIQY
TRBJ2-1,TRBV7-9,.,ASSFLVGLADNEQF
TRBJ2-3,TRBV29-1,.,SVGPVISGTDTQY
TRBJ2-7,TRBV5-8,.,ARPPSGGPYEQY